One sample yielded the 10 T cell receptor beta chains listed below, sequenced in a study of blood T cell repertoires in COVID-19. Libraries were prepared by immunoSEQ multiplex PCR; TCRdb keeps only in-frame clonotypes and omits some of them. The table lists fewer than 250,000 clones, around 80% of them singletons, with less than 15% in the top ten. Sequencing used peripheral blood. These receptors were taken from a woman aged 40 to 49 with acute or convalescent COVID-19.

The chain joins TRBV5-1 to TRBJ1-3; D gene ambiguous. Trimming took off 3 bases at V and 0 bases at J, with 10 bases between the two ends. The germline CDR1 and CDR2 sequences are SGHRS and YFSETQ. CDR3 length: 15 amino acids. Here the CDR3 reads CASSSAGGSGNTIYF. The DNA for the CDR3 is TGCGCCAGCAGCTCGGCAGGTGGCTCTGGAAACACCATATATTTT.

The chain couples TRBV6-5 to TRBJ2-7; a weak D match, TRBD1 (6 bases). The length of the CDR3 is 13 residues. Germline V gene sequence: CDR1 MNHEY, CDR2 SVGAGI. V lost 4 bases, J lost 5 bases, and 12 bases lay in between. CDR3 nucleotide sequence: TGTGCCAGCAGTTGGCAGGGGAGCAACGAGCAGTACTTC. This sequence encodes CASSWQGSNEQYF.

V and J are TRBV5-1 and TRBJ2-3; weak D call: TRBD2 (5 bases). The CDR3 has 15 residues. V lost 4 bases and J 2 bases, leaving 14 bases between the germline ends. CDR1 is SGHRS, CDR2 YFSETQ, per germline. The CDR3 DNA follows: TGCGCCAGCAGCCAGCCTGGGAGTAACACAGATACGCAGTATTTT. Its protein product is CASSQPGSNTDTQYF. Full variable domain (rest looked up from reference TRBV5-1 and TRBJ2-3): KAGVTQTPRYLIKTRGQQVTLSCSPISGHRSVSWYQQTPGQGLQFLFEYFSETQRNKGNFPGRFSGRQFSNSRSEMNVSTLELGDSALYLCASSQPGSNTDTQYFGPGTRLTVL.

The chain is built from TRBV6-6 and TRBJ2-7, with D possibly being TRBD2 (6 bases). Germline CDR1 MNHNY, CDR2 SVGAGI (reference sequence). CDR3 length equals 13 residues. Trimming stripped 5 bases from V and 0 bases from J, with 8 bases between. CDR3 bases: TGTGCCAGCAGTGACGGGGGCTCCTACGAGCAGTACTTC. This encodes CASSDGGSYEQYF.

The chain links TRBV19 to TRBJ1-1, with D maybe TRBD1 (5 bases). V was pared by 8 bases and J by 0 bases, with 19 bases between. Germline V CDR1 and CDR2: LNHDA, SQIVND (reference sequence). CDR3 length: 16 residues. Written as DNA, the CDR3 is TGTGCCAGTGCTATAGGAGGGACTACGGTGAACACTGAAGCTTTCTTT. Its translation: CASAIGGTTVNTEAFF.

This chain's CDR3 is CASSFGQVDGYTF. In DNA, the CDR3 is TGCGCCAGCAGCTTCGGACAGGTGGACGGCTACACCTTC. The chain couples TRBV5-1 to TRBJ1-2; 7 positions agree with TRBD1. The CDR3 contains 13 residues. V shed 2 bases and J 8 bases; nucleotides not matched to a gene: 6. The germline V gene has CDR1 SGHRS and CDR2 YFSETQ.

The chain has TRBV24-1 and TRBJ2-7; perhaps TRBD2 as D (5 bases). Germline CDR1 KGHDR, CDR2 SFDVKD. The V and J ends lost 5 bases and 3 bases respectively, with 10 bases between them. The CDR3 covers 13 residues. The CDR3 region is CATSGNEGYEQYF. DNA for the CDR3: TGTGCCACCAGTGGGAATGAGGGCTACGAGCAGTACTTC.

The chain couples TRBV11-3 to TRBJ2-3; 8 bases fit TRBD2. The CDR3 runs 16 residues. The trim removed 5 bases at V and 0 bases at J, leaving 7 bases unmatched. Germline V lookup: CDR1 SGHNT, CDR2 YENEEA. The CDR3 protein is CASSPASGGSTDTQYF. The CDR3 coding sequence is TGTGCCAGCAGCCCCGCCTCGGGGGGGAGCACAGATACGCAGTATTTT.

The V gene is TRBV19, the J gene TRBJ2-6; D is perhaps TRBD1 (6 bases). The CDR3 runs to 17 residues. Trimming shortened V by 4 bases and J by 0 bases, and 13 bases separated the two germline ends. Germline lookup yields CDR1 LNHDA and CDR2 SQIVND (reference sequence). CDR3 bases: TGTGCCAGTAGTAGTGGTAGCAGGGGCTCTGGGGCCAACGTCCTGACTTTC. Protein: CASSSGSRGSGANVLTF.

This CDR3 reads CASSEGRNTEAFF. The CDR3 coding sequence is TGTGCCAGCAGTGAGGGCAGGAACACTGAAGCTTTCTTT. This chain uses TRBV6-1 with TRBJ1-1; D call uncertain. Germline loops: CDR1 MNHNS, CDR2 SASEGT. Deletions cut 3 bases from V and 1 base from J, with 6 bases between. The CDR3 consists of 13 residues.